This T cell receptor (beta chain) originates from a study of T cells in Graves' hyperthyroidism and ophthalmopathy. General study results and limits: Model-based prediction identified ophthalmopathy a median roughly 5.9 months prior to its onset.

The table lists this clonotype with many counts. What it recognizes is unknown. Clinicians diagnosed patients from clinical symptoms, serum thyroxine and TRAb, thyroid ultrasound and orbital computed tomography. V lost 5 bases to trimming and J lost 0 bases, with 14 bases between them. From germline, CDR1 is SEHNR and CDR2 FQNEAQ (reference sequence). The CDR3 totals 16 residues. Amplification yielded TCR beta CDR3 regions, with RNA transcripts as the source. Using the HTBI primer set, a first-round RT-PCR was run on the TCR CDR3. Using its own MiXCR run on the multiplex PCR reads, TCRdb lists one record per CDR3 protein. The table has about 400,000 distinct CDR3 sequences, more than 13% seen once; the top ten hold 28%.

The chain has TRBV7-9 and TRBJ1-5; the D is unclear. Material: blood. The clonotype was recovered from a man in his fifties or sixties with Graves' ophthalmopathy. The CDR3 spells CASSPSSGYSNQPQHF. The CDR3 DNA is TGTGCCAGCAGCCCCAGTTCGGGCTATAGCAATCAGCCCCAGCATTTT.